This TCR beta chain was sequenced during a study of naive and memory T cell subsets. The length of the CDR3 is 13 residues. Trimming removed 2 bases from V and 1 base from J, with 8 bases in between. Germline CDR1 GTSNPN, CDR2 SVGIG (reference sequence). An equimolar mix of two oligonucleotides served as the beta constant-region primer for TRBC1 and TRBC2. Ligated cDNA was amplified by four rounds of PCR with nested alpha and beta constant-region primers and SP2. From the UMI-ligation and nested PCR reads, TCRdb called clonotypes with MiXCR, one entry per CDR3 protein. The sample lists 90,000 to 120,000 distinct CDR3 sequences; about 14% were seen once. Four subsets defined by CD45RA and CD27 were sorted after CD3, CD4, CD8 and live/dead staining. As for this clonotype: Its antigen is unknown.

Study-wide results and limits: Naive repertoires, especially CD8, held a few larger clonotypes, possibly memory cells re-expressing CD45RA. The power law exponent of TCR abundance differed between naive and memory cells. No ground truth validated the naive and memory repertoire findings.

This receptor was identified in a human donor in good health. Material for sequencing was naive CD8+ T cells from blood. This sequence joins TRBV30 and TRBJ1-1; D gene ambiguous. The CDR3 sequence: CAWSRLGNTEAFF. Written as DNA, the CDR3 is TGTGCCTGGAGTAGGCTGGGGAACACTGAAGCTTTCTTT.